This T cell receptor (beta chain) was sequenced in a study of T cell responses to AZD1222 COVID-19 vaccine (dated by TCRdb to the early 2020s). With respect to the entire study: AZD1222 recipients whose second dose came at about 4 weeks and those whose second dose came at about 12 weeks were combined into one group, since spike-specific TCR depth and breadth did not differ between the two schedules. A total of more than 230 trial participants underwent TCR sequencing, of whom about 210 had received two doses of AZD1222 and about 25 had received two doses of the MenACWY control vaccine. Trial participants were enrolled by age into subgroups of 18-55, 56-69 and 70-plus years, and roughly 160, 29 and 62 TCR-sequenced participants, respectively, were included in these subgroups.

Of note for this clone: No antigen is known for it. Base quality data are lacking; no much larger clone is found one base away.

According to the study, the label for this sample's time point signals: baseline before first vaccination. Vaccinee samples came from UK trials COV001 and COV002, including a single-blind randomized controlled phase 2/3 trial of AZD1222 (ChAdOx1 nCoV-19) in healthy adults. For TCRbeta chain sequencing, PBMC samples from trial participants were taken at day 0 and at day 28 after the second dose. From its cysteine to its phenylalanine, the CDR3 spans 17 amino acids. CDR3 DNA only is kept here, 51 bases in frame from base 1. The CDR3 regions of human TCRbeta chains were analyzed by immunosequencing. The paper's data handling went like this. TCRs in the repertoires were compared against a reference library of SARS-CoV-2-specific TCRs that had been generated with the MIRA antigen-specificity platform. Breadth was defined as the fraction of unique TCRs that were SARS-CoV-2-associated. Depth was defined as the fraction of total T cells that were SARS-CoV-2-associated. Each spike-specific TCR was assigned to its reactive spike region and to a CD4 or CD8 class using the MIRA data. Log10-transformed breadth and depth values were compared by one-way ANOVA with Sidak's multiple comparisons tests. The table was pulled from immuneACCESS by TCRdb, which kept in-frame rearrangements only. Such tables lose some clones; where checked, under half of the loss comes from unresolved V genes, and the rest has no known cause. That table gives V, J and clone size, and the DNA gave D and trimming. The table for this sample lists over 150,000 clones; just under 95% of them were counted only once. More than 1.5% of the sample rests with the top ten.

What the authors observed across the whole study: The whole spike protein was spanned by vaccine-associated CD4 TCRs, and dominant responses were seen in regions 160-218 and 743-854. Conclusions about previously exposed vaccinees were limited because only six AZD1222 recipients were SARS-CoV-2 seropositive at baseline. Epitopes outside the regions mutated in the B.1.351 and B.1.1.7 variants were reportedly recognized by nearly half of the unique spike-specific TCRs. Participants were mostly white British, with more females than males. The authors suggested clonal diversity may have been underestimated. Because no day 14 peak-response samples were available, repertoires were characterized only after the peak T cell response. A significant rise in spike-specific TCR breadth and depth was observed after two AZD1222 doses relative to day 0 and relative to MenACWY recipients. In the small 56-69-year group, the increase in depth fell short of significance, most likely because of low power.

The source was peripheral blood, collected on day 0 of AZD1222 vaccination. Recombination joined TRBV21-1 with TRBJ2-3; the tabulated D call, TRBD2, remains unverified against the DNA. TRBV21-1 is labeled a pseudogene. This clonotype was sampled from an adult in good health. Here the CDR3 is given as CASSKAPRGYGTDTQYF. The base sequence is TGTGCCAGCAGCAAAGCTCCTCGCGGGTATGGGACAGATACGCAGTATTTT.